This entry lists 3 T cell receptor beta chains sequenced from one sample in a study of T cell changes during pregnancy in multiple sclerosis. Sequencing was performed with immunoSEQ multiplex PCR; in TCRdb, only in-frame clones are kept and a portion is missing. The data show 40,000 or so clones, 91% seen once. The input for sequencing was CD8+ T cells from peripheral blood mononuclear cells, taken after pregnancy. These receptors were collected from a female donor with multiple sclerosis, enrolled in a pregnancy study.

The gene calls are TRBV4-1 and TRBJ1-5; possible D gene TRBD1, 6 bases. Germline V gives CDR1 MGHRA, CDR2 YSYEKL. V was cut by 0 bases and J by 6 bases, with 15 bases left in between. This CDR3 region has 16 residues. CDR3 sequence reads: CASSQDVGARVQPQHF. Here the CDR3 DNA reads TGCGCCAGCAGCCAAGATGTGGGGGCGCGGGTTCAGCCCCAGCATTTT.

This clone was seen more than once but under ten times. This chain connects TRBV7-3 to TRBJ1-1; weak D call: TRBD1 (6 bases). Germline V gene lookup returns CDR1 SGHTA and CDR2 FQGTGA. CDR3 length equals 13 residues. Trimming cost V 6 bases and J 5 bases, with 13 bases left between them. The CDR3 reads CASSTTGTTEAFF. The CDR3 DNA reads TGTGCCAGCAGTACGACAGGAACTACTGAAGCTTTCTTT.

The chain combines TRBV9 with TRBJ2-5; the D gene is possibly TRBD2 (7 bases). Germline-derived CDR1 and CDR2 are SGDLS and YYNGEE. V was clipped by 4 bases and J by 5 bases, with 15 bases between them. The CDR3 spans 14 residues. This chain's CDR3 is CASSPKQGGETQYF. In DNA form, the CDR3 reads TGTGCCAGCAGCCCCAAACAGGGAGGGGAGACCCAGTACTTC.